This T cell receptor (beta chain) was obtained from a study of blood T cell repertoires in COVID-19 (dated by TCRdb to 2020 to 2022). Concerning the study at large: Samples covering the acute and convalescent phases of COVID-19 were provided by collaborators in the United States, Italy and Spain. The dataset comprised deeply sampled blood TCRbeta repertoires from subjects exposed to, actively infected with, or recovered from COVID-19. The sample metadata nearly always contained a de-identified subject ID, COVID-19 status, age in years and sex. HLA class I and class II types, where available, came from metadata supplied by the sample provider rather than from assay-based typing. Samples were obtained from the ongoing ImmuneRACE study (first 160 participants) and from approximately 1,200 subjects provided by 6 global collaborators. A freely available public database, intended as a resource for researchers studying the immune response to SARS-CoV-2, is where the repertoires were released. The material from the prospective study consisted of cDNA or gDNA derived from T cells, B-cell-depleted T cells, or PBMCs. What the research found in general, with its limitations: The quantity of clinical and demographic metadata differed by source and by participant and was supplied without curation.

TCRbeta CDR3 regions were amplified from genomic DNA using the immunoSEQ Assay, a bias-controlled multiplex PCR. Per the original workflow: The number of nucleated cells in each sample was estimated by amplification of reference gene primers within the assay. Sequence reads were collapsed and filtered to measure the absolute abundance of every unique TCRbeta CDR3 rearrangement. For each sample, productive Simpson clonality was calculated by taking the square root of Simpson's diversity index across productive rearrangements. This is the immuneACCESS table as TCRdb keeps it, with only in-frame sequences that have V and J called. A part of the clones is gone; compared with another copy, unresolved V genes explain less than half, and the rest is unexplained. The DNA was the basis for D and trimming; V, J and clone size are from that table. The sample profile shows more than 200,000 clones; approximately 80% of them were found once. 1.5% to 2% of the sample rests with the top ten.

Participants in the prospective study were aged roughly 18 to 100 years, lived in 20 to 30 United States geographic areas, and enrolled through a virtual design. To assign participants to cohorts, the prospective study relied on clinical history that participants themselves reported in a screening survey and a study questionnaire. For ImmuneRACE Cohort 3, a participant was defined as recovered based on two consecutive negative NP/OP PCR tests, clearance by a healthcare professional, or resolution of symptoms. Mobile phlebotomists in the prospective study collected whole blood, serum and a nasopharyngeal or oropharyngeal swab from every participant. Prospective study participants could optionally give additional blood draws and questionnaires over an approximately 2-month period. Prospective study blood samples were shipped either frozen or at room temperature before DNA extraction. A note on this clone: Its antigen remains undetermined. Qualities for individual bases were not recorded, and no much larger clone is one base off.

In the germline V gene (reference sequence), CDR1 corresponds to SEHNR and CDR2 to FQNEAQ. Cut back by 5 bases and 5 bases, the V and J ends lie 13 bases apart. The CDR3 goes from the cysteine to the phenylalanine over 14 residues. The read is trimmed to its CDR3 DNA, 42 bases read in frame from base 1. The specimen sequenced was PBMCs or T cells enriched from blood (not recorded which). The sequence joins TRBV7-9 to TRBJ1-5; the D segment could be TRBD1, given 6 matching bases. The sequence was collected from a man between 60 and 75 years old who had recovered from COVID-19. The nucleotide sequence is given as TGTGCCAGCAGCCCGGCAGGGGCGGATCAGCCCCAGCATTTT. Translated, it gives CASSPAGADQPQHF.